A single sample gave rise to the 2 T cell receptor beta chains below, sequenced in a study of cytomegalovirus exposure and HLA in healthy donors. 13 Jbeta primers and 60 Vbeta primers were used for the PCR. Clones were sequenced by immunoSEQ multiplex PCR, and TCRdb holds only the in-frame ones, with some missing. The sample shows 150,000 to 200,000 clones, 75% to 80% of them seen only once. Sequenced: PBMCs. Receptors originate from a woman aged 45-59 years in good health and CMV-seropositive.

The rearrangement uses TRBV9 and TRBJ2-7; 8 positions match TRBD1. Germline CDR1 SGDLS, CDR2 YYNGEE. V shed 4 bases, J shed 7 bases, and the junction held 13 bases outside the gene matches. The CDR3 length is 15 residues. The CDR3 region has the DNA TGTGCCAGCAGCCCCCCAGGCAGGGGGCTAGAGGAGCAGTACTTC. Its translation: CASSPPGRGLEEQYF.

This chain connects TRBV7-2 to TRBJ2-7; possibly TRBD1 for D (5 bases). V was pared by 4 bases and J by 6 bases, with 10 bases between. Germline assignment: CDR1 SGHTA and CDR2 FQGNSA. The CDR3 consists of 12 residues. CDR3 region: CASSSAGREQYF. In DNA, the CDR3 is TGTGCCAGCAGCTCCGCAGGGCGCGAGCAGTACTTC.